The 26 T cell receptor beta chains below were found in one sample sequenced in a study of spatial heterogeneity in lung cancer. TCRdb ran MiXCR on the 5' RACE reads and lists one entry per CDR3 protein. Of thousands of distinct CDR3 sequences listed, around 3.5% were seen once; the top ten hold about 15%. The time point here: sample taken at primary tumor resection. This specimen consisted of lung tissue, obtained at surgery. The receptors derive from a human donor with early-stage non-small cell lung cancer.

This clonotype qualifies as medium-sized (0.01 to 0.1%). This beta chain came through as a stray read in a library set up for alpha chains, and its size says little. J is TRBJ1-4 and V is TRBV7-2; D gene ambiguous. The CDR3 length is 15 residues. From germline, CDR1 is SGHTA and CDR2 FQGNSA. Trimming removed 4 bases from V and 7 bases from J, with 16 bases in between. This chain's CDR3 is CASSSATAVGEKLFF. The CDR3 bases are TGTGCCAGCAGCTCGGCGACGGCCGTAGGTGAAAAACTGTTTTTT. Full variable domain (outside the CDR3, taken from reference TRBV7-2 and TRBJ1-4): GAGVSQSPSNKVTEKGKDVELRCDPISGHTALYWYRQSLGQGLEFLIYFQGNSAPDKSGLPSDRFSAERTGGSVSTLTIQRTQQEDSAVYLCASSSATAVGEKLFFGSGTQLSVL.

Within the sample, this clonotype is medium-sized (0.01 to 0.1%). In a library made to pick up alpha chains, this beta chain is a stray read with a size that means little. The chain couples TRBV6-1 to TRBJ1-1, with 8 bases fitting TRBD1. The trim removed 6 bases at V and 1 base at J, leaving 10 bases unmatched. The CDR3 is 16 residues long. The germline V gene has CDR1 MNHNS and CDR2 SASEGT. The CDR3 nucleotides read TGTGCCAGCAGGAGGGACAGGTCCTTCACGAACACTGAAGCTTTCTTT. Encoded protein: CASRRDRSFTNTEAFF.

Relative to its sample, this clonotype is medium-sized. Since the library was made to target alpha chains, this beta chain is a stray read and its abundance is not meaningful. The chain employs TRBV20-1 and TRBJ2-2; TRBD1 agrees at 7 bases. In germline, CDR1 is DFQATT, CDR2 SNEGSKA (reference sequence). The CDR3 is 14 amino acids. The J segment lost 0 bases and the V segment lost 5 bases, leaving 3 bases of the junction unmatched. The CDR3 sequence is CSAETGSNTGELFF. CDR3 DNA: TGCAGTGCTGAGACAGGGTCGAACACCGGGGAGCTGTTTTTT.

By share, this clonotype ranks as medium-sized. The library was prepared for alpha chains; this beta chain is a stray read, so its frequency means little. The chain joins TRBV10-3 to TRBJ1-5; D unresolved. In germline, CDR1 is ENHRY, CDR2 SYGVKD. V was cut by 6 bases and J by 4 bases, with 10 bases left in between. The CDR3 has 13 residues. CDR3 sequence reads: CAISAQINQPQHF. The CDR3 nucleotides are TGTGCCATCAGCGCACAAATTAATCAGCCCCAGCATTTT.

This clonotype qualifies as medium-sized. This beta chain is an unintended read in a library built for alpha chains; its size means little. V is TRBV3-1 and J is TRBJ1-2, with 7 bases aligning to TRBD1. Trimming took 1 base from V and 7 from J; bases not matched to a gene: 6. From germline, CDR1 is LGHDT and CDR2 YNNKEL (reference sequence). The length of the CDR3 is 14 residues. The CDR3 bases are TGTGCCAGCAGCCAAGTAGAGGGGGCCAGTGGCTACACCTTC. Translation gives CASSQVEGASGYTF.

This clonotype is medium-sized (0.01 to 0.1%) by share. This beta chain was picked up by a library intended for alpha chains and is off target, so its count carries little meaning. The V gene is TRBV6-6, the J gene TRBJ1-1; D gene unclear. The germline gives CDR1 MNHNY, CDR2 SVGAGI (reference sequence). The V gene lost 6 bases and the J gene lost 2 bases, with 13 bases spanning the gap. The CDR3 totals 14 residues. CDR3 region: CASRPPTDNTEAFF. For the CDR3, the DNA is TGTGCCAGCAGACCCCCGACGGACAACACTGAAGCTTTCTTT.

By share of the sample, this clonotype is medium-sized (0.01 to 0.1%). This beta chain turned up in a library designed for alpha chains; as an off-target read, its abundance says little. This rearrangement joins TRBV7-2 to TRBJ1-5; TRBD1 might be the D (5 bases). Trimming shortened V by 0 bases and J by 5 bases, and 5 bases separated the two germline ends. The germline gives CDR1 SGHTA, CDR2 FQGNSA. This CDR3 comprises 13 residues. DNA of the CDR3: TGTGCCAGCAGCTTAGCCAGGGATCAGCCCCAGCATTTT. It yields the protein CASSLARDQPQHF.

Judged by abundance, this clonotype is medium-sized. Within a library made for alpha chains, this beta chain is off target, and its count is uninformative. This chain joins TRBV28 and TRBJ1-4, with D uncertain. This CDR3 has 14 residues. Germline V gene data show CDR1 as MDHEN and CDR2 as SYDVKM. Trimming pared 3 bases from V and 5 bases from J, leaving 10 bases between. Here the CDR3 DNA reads TGTGCCAGCAGTTTCTCGGGGTTCAATGAAAAACTGTTTTTT. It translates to CASSFSGFNEKLFF.

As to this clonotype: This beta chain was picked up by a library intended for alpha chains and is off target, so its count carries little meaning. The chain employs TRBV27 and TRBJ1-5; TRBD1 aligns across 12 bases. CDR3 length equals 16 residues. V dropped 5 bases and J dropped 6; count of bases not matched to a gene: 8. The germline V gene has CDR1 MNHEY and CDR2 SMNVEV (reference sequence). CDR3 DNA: TGTGCCAGCAGTCCCTGGGACAGGGGGCGCGGTCAGCCCCAGCATTTT. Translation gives CASSPWDRGRGQPQHF.

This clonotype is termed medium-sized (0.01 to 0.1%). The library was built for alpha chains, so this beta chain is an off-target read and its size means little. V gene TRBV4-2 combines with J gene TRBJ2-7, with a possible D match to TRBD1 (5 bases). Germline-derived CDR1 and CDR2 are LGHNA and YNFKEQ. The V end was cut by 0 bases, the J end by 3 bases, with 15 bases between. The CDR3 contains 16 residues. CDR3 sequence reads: CASSQDWQDTFYEQYF. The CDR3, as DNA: TGTGCCAGCAGCCAAGATTGGCAGGACACCTTCTACGAGCAGTACTTC.

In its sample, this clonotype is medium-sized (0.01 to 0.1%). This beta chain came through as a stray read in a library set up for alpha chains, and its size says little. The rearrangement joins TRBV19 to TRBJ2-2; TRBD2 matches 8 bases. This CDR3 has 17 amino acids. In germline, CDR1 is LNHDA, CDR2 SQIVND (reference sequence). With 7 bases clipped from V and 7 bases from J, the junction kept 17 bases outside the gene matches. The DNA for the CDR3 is TGTGCCAGTACCCCCGCCGGGGGGGGGCCGGAGAACGGGGAGCTGTTTTTT. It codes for CASTPAGGGPENGELFF.

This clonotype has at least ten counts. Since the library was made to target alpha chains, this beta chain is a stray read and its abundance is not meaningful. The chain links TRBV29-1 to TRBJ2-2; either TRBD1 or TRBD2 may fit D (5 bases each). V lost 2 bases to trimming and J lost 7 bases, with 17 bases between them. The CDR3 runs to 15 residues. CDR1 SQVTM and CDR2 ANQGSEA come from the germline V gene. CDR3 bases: TGCAGCGTTGAAATTAGAGGGGCCGTGGGCGGGGAGCTGTTTTTT. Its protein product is CSVEIRGAVGGELFF.

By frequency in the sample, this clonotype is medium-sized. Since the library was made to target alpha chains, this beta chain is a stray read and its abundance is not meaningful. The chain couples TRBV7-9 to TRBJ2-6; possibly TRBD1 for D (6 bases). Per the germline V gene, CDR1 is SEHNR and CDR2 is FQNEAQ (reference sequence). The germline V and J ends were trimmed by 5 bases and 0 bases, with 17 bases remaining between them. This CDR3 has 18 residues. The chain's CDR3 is CASSPDSGRVSGANVLTF. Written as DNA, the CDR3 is TGTGCCAGCAGCCCGGACAGCGGTAGGGTCTCTGGGGCCAACGTCCTGACTTTC.

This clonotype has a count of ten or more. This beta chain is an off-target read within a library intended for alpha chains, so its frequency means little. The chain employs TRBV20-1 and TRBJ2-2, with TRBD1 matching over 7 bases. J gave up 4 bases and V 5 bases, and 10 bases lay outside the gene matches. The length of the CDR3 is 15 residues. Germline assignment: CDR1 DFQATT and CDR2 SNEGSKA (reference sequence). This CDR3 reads CSARHDREGTGELFF. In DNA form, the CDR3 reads TGCAGTGCTCGACACGACAGGGAAGGCACCGGGGAGCTGTTTTTT.

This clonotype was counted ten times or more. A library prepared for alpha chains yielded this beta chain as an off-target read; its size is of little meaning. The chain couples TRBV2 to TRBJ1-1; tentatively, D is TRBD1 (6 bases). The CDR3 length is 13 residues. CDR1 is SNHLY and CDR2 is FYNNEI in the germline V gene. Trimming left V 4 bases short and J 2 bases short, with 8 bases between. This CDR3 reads CASSADRNTEAFF. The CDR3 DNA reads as TGTGCCAGCAGTGCGGACAGAAACACTGAAGCTTTCTTT.

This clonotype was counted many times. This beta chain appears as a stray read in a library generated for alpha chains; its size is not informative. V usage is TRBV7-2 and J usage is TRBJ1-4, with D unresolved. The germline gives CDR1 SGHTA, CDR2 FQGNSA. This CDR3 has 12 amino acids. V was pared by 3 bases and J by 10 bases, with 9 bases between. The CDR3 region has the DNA TGTGCCAGCAGCTTTGATACGGGAAAACTGTTTTTT. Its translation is CASSFDTGKLFF.

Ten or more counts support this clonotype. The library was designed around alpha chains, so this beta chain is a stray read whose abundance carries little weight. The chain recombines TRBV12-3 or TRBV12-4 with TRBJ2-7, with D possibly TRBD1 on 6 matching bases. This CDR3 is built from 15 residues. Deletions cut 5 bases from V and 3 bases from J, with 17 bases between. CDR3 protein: CASSPQGSPLYEQYF. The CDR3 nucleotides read TGTGCCAGCAGTCCACAGGGTAGTCCCCTCTACGAGCAGTACTTC.

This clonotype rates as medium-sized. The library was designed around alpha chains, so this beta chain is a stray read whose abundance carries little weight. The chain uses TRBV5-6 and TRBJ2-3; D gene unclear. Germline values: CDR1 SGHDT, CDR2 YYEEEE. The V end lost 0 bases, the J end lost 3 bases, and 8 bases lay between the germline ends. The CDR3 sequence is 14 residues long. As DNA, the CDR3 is TGTGCCAGCAGCTTGGACCATAAAACAGATACGCAGTATTTT. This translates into CASSLDHKTDTQYF.

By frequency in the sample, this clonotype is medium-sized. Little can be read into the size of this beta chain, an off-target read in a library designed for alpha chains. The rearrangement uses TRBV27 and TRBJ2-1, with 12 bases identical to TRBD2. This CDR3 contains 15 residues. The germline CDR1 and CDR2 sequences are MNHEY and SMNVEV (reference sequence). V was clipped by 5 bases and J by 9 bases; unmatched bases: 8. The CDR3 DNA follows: TGTGCCAGCAGTCCCCGCGGACTAGCGGGGTTTGAGCAGTTCTTC. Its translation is CASSPRGLAGFEQFF.

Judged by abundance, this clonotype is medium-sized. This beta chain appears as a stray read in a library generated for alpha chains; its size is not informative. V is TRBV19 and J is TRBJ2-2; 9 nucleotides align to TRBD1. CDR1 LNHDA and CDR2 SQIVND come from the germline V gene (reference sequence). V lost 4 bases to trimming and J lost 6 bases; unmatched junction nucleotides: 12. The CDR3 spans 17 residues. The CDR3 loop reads CASSTPSGTGTAGELFF. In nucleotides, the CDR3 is TGTGCCAGTAGTACCCCCTCCGGGACAGGGACGGCCGGGGAGCTGTTTTTT.

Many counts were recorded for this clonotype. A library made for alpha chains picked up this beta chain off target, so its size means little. The CDR3 spells CASSHSATGEAYEQYF. CDR3 DNA sequence: TGCGCCAGCAGCCATTCTGCGACAGGGGAGGCCTACGAGCAGTACTTC. The chain links TRBV4-3 to TRBJ2-7, with TRBD1 matching 8 bases. The CDR3 is 16 amino acids. CDR1 LGHNA and CDR2 YSLEER come from the germline V gene. Trimming cost V 3 bases and J 2 bases; bases outside gene matches: 9.

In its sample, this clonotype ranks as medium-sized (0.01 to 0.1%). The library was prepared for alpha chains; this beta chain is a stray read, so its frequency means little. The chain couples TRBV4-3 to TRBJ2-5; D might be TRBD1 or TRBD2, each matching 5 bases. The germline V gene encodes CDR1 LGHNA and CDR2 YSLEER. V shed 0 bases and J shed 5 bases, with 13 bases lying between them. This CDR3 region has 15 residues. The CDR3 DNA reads TGCGCCAGCAGCCAAGATGGGGGTCCGCGGGAGACCCAGTACTTC. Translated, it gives CASSQDGGPRETQYF.

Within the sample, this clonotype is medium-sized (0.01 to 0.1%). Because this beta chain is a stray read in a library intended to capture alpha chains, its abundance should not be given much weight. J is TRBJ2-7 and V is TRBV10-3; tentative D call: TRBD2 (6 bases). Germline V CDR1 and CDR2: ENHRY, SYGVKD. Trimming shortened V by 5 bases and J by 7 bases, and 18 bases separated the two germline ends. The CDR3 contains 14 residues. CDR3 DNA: TGTGCCATCAGTTTGGGAGGTGGTGGAGGAGAGCAGTACTTC. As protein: CAISLGGGGGEQYF.

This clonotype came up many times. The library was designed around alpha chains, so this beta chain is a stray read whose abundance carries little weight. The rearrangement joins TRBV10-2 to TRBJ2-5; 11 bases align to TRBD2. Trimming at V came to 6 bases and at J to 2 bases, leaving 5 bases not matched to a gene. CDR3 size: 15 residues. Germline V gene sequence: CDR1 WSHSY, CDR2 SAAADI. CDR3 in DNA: TGCGCCAGCAGGCTAGCGGGGGGTACGCAAGAGACCCAGTACTTC. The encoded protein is CASRLAGGTQETQYF.

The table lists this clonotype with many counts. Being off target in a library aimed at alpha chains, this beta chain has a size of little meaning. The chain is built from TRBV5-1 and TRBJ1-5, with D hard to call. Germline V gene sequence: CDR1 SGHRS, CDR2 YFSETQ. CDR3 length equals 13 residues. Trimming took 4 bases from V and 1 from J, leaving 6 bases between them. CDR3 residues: CASSLDSNQPQHF. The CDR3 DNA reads TGCGCCAGCAGCCTGGACAGCAATCAGCCCCAGCATTTT.

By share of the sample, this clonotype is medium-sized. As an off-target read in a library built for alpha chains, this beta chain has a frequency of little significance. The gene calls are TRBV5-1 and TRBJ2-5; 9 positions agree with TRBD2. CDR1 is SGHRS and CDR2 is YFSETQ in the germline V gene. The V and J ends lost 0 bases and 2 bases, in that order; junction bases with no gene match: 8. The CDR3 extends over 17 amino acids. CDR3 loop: CASSLGQLAGAQETQYF. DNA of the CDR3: TGCGCCAGCAGCTTGGGCCAACTAGCGGGCGCACAAGAGACCCAGTACTTC.